The clone carrying this T cell receptor beta chain has more than one count but fewer than ten. Participants came from about 24 US areas, aged roughly 18 to 95 years. Cohorts were determined from participant-reported clinical history. In the source study's methods: Nucleated cell counts were estimated from reference gene primer amplification. Produced via immunoSEQ multiplex PCR; TCRdb's table is partial and in-frame only. That table is the source of V, J and clone size, and D and trimming were worked out from the DNA. The sample lists 370,000 or so clones, about 87% occurring once. The sample belongs to a study of blood T cell repertoires in COVID-19. Unmatched junction bases numbered 12, after V lost 2 bases and J lost 0 bases. Germline-derived CDR1 and CDR2 are GTSNPN and SVGIG (reference sequence). This CDR3 contains 18 residues.

The V gene is TRBV30, the J gene TRBJ1-5, with 8 positions matching TRBD1. This clonotype was obtained from a man in his thirties or forties who had recovered from COVID-19. The specimen was PBMCs or T cells enriched from blood (not recorded which). This chain's CDR3 is CAWSKGQAFPPSNQPQHF. CDR3 nucleotides: TGTGCCTGGAGTAAGGGACAGGCCTTTCCTCCTAGCAATCAGCCCCAGCATTTT.